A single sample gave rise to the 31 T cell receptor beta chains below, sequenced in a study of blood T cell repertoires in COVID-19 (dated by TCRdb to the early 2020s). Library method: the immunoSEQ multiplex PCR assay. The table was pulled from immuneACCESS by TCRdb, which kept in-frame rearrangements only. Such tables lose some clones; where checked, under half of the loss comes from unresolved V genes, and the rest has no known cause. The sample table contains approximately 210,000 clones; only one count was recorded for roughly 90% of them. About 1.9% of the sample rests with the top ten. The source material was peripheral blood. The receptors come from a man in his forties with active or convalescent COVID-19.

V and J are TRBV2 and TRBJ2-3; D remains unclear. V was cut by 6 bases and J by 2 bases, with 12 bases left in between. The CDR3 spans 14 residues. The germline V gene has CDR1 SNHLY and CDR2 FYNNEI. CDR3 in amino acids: CASSELVPTDTQYF. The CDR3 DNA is TGTGCCAGCAGCGAGCTGGTCCCCACAGATACGCAGTATTTT.

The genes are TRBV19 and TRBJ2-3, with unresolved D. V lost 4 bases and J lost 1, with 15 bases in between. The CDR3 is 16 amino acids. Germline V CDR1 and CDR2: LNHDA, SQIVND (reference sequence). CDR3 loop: CASSKFLFVGTDTQYF. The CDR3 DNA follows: TGTGCCAGTAGTAAGTTCCTATTCGTCGGCACAGATACGCAGTATTTT. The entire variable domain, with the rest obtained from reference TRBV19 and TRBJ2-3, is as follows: DGGITQSPKYLFRKEGQNVTLSCEQNLNHDAMYWYRQDPGQGLRLIYYSQIVNDFQKGDIAEGYSVSREKKESFPLTVTSAQKNPTAFYLCASSKFLFVGTDTQYFGPGTRLTVL.

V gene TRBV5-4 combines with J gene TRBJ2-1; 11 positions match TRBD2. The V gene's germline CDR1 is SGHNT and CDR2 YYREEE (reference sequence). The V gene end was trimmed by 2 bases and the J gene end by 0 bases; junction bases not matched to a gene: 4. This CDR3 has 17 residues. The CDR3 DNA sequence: TGTGCCAGCAGCTTTCCTAGCGGGGGGTCCTCCTACAATGAGCAGTTCTTC. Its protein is CASSFPSGGSSYNEQFF.

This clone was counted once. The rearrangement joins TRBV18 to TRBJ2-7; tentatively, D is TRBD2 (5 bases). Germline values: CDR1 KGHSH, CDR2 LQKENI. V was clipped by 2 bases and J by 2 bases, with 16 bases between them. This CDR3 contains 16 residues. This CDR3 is CASSPRGRAVTYEQYF. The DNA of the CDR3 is TGTGCCAGCTCACCAAGAGGGAGAGCAGTAACCTACGAGCAGTACTTC. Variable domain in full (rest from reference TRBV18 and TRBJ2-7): NAGVMQNPRHLVRRRGQEARLRCSPMKGHSHVYWYRQLPEEGLKFMVYLQKENIIDESGMPKERFSAEFPKEGPSILRIQQVVRGDSAAYFCASSPRGRAVTYEQYFGPGTRLTVT.

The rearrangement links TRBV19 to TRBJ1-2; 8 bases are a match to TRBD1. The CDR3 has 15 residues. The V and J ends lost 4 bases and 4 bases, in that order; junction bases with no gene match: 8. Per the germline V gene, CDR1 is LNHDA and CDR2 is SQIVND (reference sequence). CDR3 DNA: TGTGCCAGTAGTACCTTCGGGACAGGCCGCTATGGCTACACCTTC. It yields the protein CASSTFGTGRYGYTF.

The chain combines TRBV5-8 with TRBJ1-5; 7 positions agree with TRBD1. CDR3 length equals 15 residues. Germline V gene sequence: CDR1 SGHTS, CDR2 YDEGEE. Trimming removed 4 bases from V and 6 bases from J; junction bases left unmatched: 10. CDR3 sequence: CASSLGQKIGQPQHF. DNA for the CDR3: TGTGCCAGCAGCCTGGGACAGAAGATAGGTCAGCCCCAGCATTTT.

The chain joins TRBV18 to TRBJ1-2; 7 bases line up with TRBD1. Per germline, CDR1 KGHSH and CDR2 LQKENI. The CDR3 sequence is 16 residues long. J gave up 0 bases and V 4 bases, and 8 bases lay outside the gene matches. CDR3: CASSLTGTASNYGYTF. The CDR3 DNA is TGTGCCAGCTCACTTACCGGGACAGCCTCTAACTATGGCTACACCTTC.

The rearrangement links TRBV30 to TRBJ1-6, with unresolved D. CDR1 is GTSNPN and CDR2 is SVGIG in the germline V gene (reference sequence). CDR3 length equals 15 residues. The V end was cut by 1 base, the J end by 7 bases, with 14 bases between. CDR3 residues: CAWSGLVSGNSPLHF. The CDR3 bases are TGTGCCTGGAGTGGACTCGTTTCCGGGAATTCACCCCTCCACTTT. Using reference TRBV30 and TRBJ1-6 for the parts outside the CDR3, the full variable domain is SQTIHQWPATLVQPVGSPLSLECTVEGTSNPNLYWYRQAAGRGLQLLFYSVGIGQISSEVPQNLSASRPQDRQFILSSKKLLLSDSGFYLCAWSGLVSGNSPLHFGNGTRLTVT.

CDR3 DNA: TGTGCCAGCAGTTTTCGGCTAGCGGGAGCCGATGAGCAGTTCTTC. Its translation: CASSFRLAGADEQFF. This rearrangement joins TRBV27 to TRBJ2-1; TRBD2 agrees at 10 bases. The CDR3 is made up of 15 amino acids. Germline loops: CDR1 MNHEY, CDR2 SMNVEV (reference sequence). The J segment lost 8 bases and the V segment lost 3 bases, leaving 7 bases of the junction unmatched.

The CDR3 DNA is TGTGCCACCAGCCAGGGATTTGAGCAGTTCTTC. It specifies CATSQGFEQFF. The chain is built from TRBV24-1 and TRBJ2-1; maybe TRBD1 (5 bases). V lost 7 bases, J lost 9 bases, and 9 bases lay in between. CDR1 KGHDR and CDR2 SFDVKD come from the germline V gene. CDR3 length: 11 residues.

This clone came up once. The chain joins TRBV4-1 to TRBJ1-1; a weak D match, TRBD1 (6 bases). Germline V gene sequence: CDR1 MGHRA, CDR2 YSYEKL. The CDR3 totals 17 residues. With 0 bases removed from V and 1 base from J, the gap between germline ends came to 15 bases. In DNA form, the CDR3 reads TGCGCCAGCAGCCAAGAGCGAGGGGGGGACGGGAACACTGAAGCTTTCTTT. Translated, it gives CASSQERGGDGNTEAFF.

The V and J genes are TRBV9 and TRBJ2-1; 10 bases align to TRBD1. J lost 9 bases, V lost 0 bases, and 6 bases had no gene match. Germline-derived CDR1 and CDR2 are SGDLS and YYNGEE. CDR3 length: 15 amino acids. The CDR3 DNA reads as TGTGCCAGCAGCGTAGCTCCAGGACAGGGGGTTGAGCAGTTCTTC. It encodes CASSVAPGQGVEQFF.

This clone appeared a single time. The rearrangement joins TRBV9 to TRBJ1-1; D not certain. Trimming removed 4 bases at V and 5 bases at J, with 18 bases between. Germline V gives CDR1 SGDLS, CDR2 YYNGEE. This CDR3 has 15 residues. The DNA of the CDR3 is TGTGCCAGCAGCTCGGCTGTTGGTCCGGGGACTGAAGCTTTCTTT. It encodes CASSSAVGPGTEAFF.

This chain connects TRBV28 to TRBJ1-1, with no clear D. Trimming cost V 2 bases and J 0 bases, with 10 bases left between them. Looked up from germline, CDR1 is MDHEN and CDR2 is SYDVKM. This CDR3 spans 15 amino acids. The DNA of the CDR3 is TGTGCCAGCAGTTTAGAAGCCCGGTTGAACACTGAAGCTTTCTTT. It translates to CASSLEARLNTEAFF. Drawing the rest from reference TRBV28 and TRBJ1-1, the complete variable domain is DVKVTQSSRYLVKRTGEKVFLECVQDMDHENMFWYRQDPGLGLRLIYFSYDVKMKEKGDIPEGYSVSREKKERFSLILESASTNQTSMYLCASSLEARLNTEAFFGQGTRLTVV.

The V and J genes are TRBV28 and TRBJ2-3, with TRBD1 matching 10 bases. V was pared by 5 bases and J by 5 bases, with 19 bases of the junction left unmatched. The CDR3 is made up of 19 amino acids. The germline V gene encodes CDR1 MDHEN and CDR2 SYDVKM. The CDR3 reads CASSPRPLLTGGIGDTQYF. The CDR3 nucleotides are TGTGCCAGCAGTCCACGACCCCTATTGACAGGGGGCATAGGAGATACGCAGTATTTT.

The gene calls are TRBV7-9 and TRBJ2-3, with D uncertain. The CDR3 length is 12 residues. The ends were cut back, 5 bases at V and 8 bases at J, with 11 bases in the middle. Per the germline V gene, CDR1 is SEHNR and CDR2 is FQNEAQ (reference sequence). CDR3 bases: TGTGCCAGCAGCCCAACCTCGAGTACGCAGTATTTT. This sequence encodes CASSPTSSTQYF.

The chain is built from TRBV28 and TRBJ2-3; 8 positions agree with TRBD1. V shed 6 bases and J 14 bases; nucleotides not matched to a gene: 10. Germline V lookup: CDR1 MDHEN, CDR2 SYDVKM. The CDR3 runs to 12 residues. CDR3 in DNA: TGTGCCAGCAGCAGGACAGGGTCGTGGGGGTATTTT. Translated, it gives CASSRTGSWGYF.

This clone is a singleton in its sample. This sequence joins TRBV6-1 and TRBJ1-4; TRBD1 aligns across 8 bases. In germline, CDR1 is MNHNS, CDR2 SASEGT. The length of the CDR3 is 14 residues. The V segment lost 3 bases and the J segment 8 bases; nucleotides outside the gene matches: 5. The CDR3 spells CASSDAGQVEKLFF. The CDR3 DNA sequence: TGTGCCAGCAGTGACGCGGGACAGGTAGAAAAACTGTTTTTT.

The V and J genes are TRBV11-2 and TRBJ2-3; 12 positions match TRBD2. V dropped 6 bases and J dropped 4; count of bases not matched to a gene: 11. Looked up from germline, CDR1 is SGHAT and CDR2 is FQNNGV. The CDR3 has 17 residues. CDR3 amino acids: CASSLPTSGRTPDTQYF. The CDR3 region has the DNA TGTGCCAGCAGTTTACCCACTAGCGGGAGGACTCCAGATACGCAGTATTTT.

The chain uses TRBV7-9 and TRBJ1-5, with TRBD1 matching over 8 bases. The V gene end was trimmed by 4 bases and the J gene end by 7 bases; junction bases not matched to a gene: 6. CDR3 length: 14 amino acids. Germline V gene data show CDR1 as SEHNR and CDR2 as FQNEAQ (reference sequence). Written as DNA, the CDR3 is TGTGCCAGCAGCTCAACAGGGGGAGGGCAGCCCCAGCATTTT. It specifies CASSSTGGGQPQHF.

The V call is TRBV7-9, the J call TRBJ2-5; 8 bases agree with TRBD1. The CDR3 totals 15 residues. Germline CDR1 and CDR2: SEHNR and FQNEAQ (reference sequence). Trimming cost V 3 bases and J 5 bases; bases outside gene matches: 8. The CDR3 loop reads CASSFARQGIETQYF. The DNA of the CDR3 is TGTGCCAGCAGCTTCGCTCGACAGGGGATTGAGACCCAGTACTTC.

CDR3 region: CASSQTENTEAFF. The CDR3 DNA is TGTGCCAGTTCACAGACGGAGAACACTGAAGCTTTCTTT. The J gene is TRBJ1-1, the V gene TRBV19; D is uncertain. The V end was cut by 8 bases, the J end by 1 base, with 11 bases between. The CDR3 is 13 residues long. CDR1 is LNHDA and CDR2 is SQIVND in the germline V gene (reference sequence). Looking up the rest from reference TRBV19 and TRBJ1-1 gives the full variable domain: DGGITQSPKYLFRKEGQNVTLSCEQNLNHDAMYWYRQDPGQGLRLIYYSQIVNDFQKGDIAEGYSVSREKKESFPLTVTSAQKNPTAFYLCASSQTENTEAFFGQGTRLTVV.

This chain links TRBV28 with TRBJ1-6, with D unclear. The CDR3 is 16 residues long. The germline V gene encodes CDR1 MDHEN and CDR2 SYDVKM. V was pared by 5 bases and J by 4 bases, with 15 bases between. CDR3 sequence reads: CASSPALETYNSPLHF. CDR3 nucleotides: TGTGCCAGCAGTCCCGCCCTTGAAACTTATAATTCACCCCTCCACTTT.

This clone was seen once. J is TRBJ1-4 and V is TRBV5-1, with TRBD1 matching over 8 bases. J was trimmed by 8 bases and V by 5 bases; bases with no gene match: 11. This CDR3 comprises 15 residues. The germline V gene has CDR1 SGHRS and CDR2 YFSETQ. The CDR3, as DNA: TGCGCCAGCAGTCCCGACAGGGGTGTTGGAGAAAAACTGTTTTTT. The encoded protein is CASSPDRGVGEKLFF.

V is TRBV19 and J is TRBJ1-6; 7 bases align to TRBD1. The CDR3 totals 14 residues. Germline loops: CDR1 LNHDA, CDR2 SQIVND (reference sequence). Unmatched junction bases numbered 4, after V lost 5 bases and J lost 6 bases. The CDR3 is CASSVNRGNSPLHF. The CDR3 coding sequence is TGTGCCAGTAGTGTCAACAGGGGTAATTCACCCCTCCACTTT.

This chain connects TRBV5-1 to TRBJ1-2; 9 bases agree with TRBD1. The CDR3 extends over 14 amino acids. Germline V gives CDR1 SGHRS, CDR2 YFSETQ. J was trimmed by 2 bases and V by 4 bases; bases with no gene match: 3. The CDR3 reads CASSATGGNYGYTF. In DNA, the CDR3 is TGCGCCAGCAGCGCTACAGGGGGCAACTATGGCTACACCTTC.

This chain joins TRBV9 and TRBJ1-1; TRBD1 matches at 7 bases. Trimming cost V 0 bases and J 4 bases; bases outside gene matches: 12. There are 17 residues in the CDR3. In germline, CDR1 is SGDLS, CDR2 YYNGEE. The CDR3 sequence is CASSVDVKGAYGTEAFF. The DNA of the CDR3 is TGTGCCAGCAGCGTAGATGTAAAGGGGGCGTACGGCACTGAAGCTTTCTTT. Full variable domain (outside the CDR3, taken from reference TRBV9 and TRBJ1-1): DSGVTQTPKHLITATGQRVTLRCSPRSGDLSVYWYQQSLDQGLQFLIQYYNGEERAKGNILERFSAQQFPDLHSELNLSSLELGDSALYFCASSVDVKGAYGTEAFFGQGTRLTVV.

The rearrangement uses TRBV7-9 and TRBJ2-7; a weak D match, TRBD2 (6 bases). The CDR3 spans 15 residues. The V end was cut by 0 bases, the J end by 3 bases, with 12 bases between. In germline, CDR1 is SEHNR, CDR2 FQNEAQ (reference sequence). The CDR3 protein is CASSLARGVGYEQYF. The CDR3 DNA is TGTGCCAGCAGCTTAGCGCGCGGGGTGGGCTACGAGCAGTACTTC.

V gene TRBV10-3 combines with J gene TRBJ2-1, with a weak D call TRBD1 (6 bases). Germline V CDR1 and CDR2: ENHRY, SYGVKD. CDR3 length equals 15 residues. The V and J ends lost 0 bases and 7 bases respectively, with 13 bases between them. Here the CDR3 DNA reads TGTGCCATCAGTGAGTCGAACAGGGCAGGGAATGAGCAGTTCTTC. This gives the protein CAISESNRAGNEQFF.

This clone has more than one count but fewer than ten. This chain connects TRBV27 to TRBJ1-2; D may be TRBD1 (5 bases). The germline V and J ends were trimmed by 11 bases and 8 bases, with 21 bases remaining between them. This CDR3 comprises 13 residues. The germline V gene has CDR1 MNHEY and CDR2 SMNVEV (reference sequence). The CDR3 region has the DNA TGTGCCCCTGACGGGGGGAAGGGCGGGGGCTACACCTTC. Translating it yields CAPDGGKGGGYTF.

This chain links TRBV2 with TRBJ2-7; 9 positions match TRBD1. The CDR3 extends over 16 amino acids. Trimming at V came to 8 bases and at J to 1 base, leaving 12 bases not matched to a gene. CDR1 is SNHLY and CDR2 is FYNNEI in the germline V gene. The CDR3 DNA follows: TGTGCCAGCGGCAAAAGTAGACAGGGGGTATCCTACGAGCAGTACTTC. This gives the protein CASGKSRQGVSYEQYF.